These 22 T cell receptor beta chains originate from one sample sequenced in a study of CD8 T cells in ankylosing spondylitis (dated by TCRdb to 2015 to 2018). What the work shows at the level of the full study, not this receptor alone: A TCR beta motif made up of several highly homologous amino acid variants appeared to be characteristic of blood from ankylosing spondylitis patients.

Their antigens remain unidentified. The library was generated by 5' RACE. Sequencer: Illumina HiSeq 2500. Clones were called with MiXCR by TCRdb after fastp trimmed the public reads at Q25, and only in-frame beta chains were retained. Rows matching on CDR3 protein sequence are summarized as one entry with the most common DNA and genes. This sample has around 490,000 distinct CDR3 sequences in its table, and about 5.7% of those were observed once. 3.5% of the sample goes to the ten largest clones. The sample consisted of blood, either unsorted or a sorted T cell fraction (not recorded which). The receptor set was obtained from a male donor with ankylosing spondylitis.

This clonotype has a count of ten or more. The V call is TRBV4-1, the J call TRBJ1-1; D unclear. Germline lookup yields CDR1 MGHRA and CDR2 YSYEKL. This CDR3 region has 14 residues. The V end lost 8 bases, the J end lost 4 bases, and 17 bases lay between the germline ends. DNA of the CDR3: TGCGCCAGCGGGAGGGCCGGGTTGTTCACTGAAGCTTTCTTT. Amino acids: CASGRAGLFTEAFF.

This clonotype was counted at least ten times. The chain combines TRBV6-5 with TRBJ1-1; D uncertain. This CDR3 contains 14 residues. CDR1 is MNHEY and CDR2 is SVGAGI in the germline V gene. The V end lost 2 bases, the J end lost 5 bases, and 12 bases lay between the germline ends. CDR3 region: CASSYREGKTEAFF. As DNA, the CDR3 is TGTGCCAGCAGTTACAGGGAAGGGAAAACTGAAGCTTTCTTT.

This clonotype was recorded many times. This chain connects TRBV7-2 to TRBJ1-5; 7 positions match TRBD1. The junction had 5 bases not matched to a gene; V was cut back by 1 base and J by 5 bases. Germline V lookup: CDR1 SGHTA, CDR2 FQGNSA. This CDR3 comprises 15 residues. The CDR3 spells CASSLVRGLDQPQHF. In nucleotides, the CDR3 is TGTGCCAGCAGCTTAGTGAGGGGGCTGGATCAGCCCCAGCATTTT.

This clonotype was seen at least ten times. The chain uses TRBV27 and TRBJ2-2; 11 nucleotides agree with TRBD1. The V segment lost 4 bases and the J segment 9 bases; nucleotides outside the gene matches: 4. The CDR3 is 14 residues long. The V gene's germline CDR1 is MNHEY and CDR2 SMNVEV (reference sequence). CDR3 loop: CASSWDRGVRELFF. The CDR3 DNA sequence: TGTGCCAGCAGTTGGGACAGGGGGGTTCGGGAGCTGTTTTTT.

This clonotype was seen at least ten times. V gene TRBV5-1 combines with J gene TRBJ1-2; D gene uncertain. The V gene lost 7 bases and the J gene lost 2 bases, with 12 bases spanning the gap. CDR1 is SGHRS and CDR2 is YFSETQ in the germline V gene. The CDR3 loop spans 13 amino acids. The CDR3 DNA follows: TGCGCCAGCGCCGGAGGCCAGAACTATGGCTACACCTTC. It yields the protein CASAGGQNYGYTF. Together with reference TRBV5-1 and TRBJ1-2, the CDR3 gives the full variable domain: KAGVTQTPRYLIKTRGQQVTLSCSPISGHRSVSWYQQTPGQGLQFLFEYFSETQRNKGNFPGRFSGRQFSNSRSEMNVSTLELGDSALYLCASAGGQNYGYTFGSGTRLTVV.

There are many counts of this clonotype. CDR3 loop: CASSQDGLGDYGYTF. The CDR3 bases are TGTGCCAGCAGCCAAGATGGATTAGGAGACTATGGCTACACCTTC. The rearrangement links TRBV4-2 to TRBJ1-2; D is uncertain. Germline values: CDR1 LGHNA, CDR2 YNFKEQ. The CDR3 covers 15 residues. With 0 bases removed from V and 3 bases from J, the gap between germline ends came to 11 bases.

This sequence joins TRBV28 and TRBJ1-5; tentative D call: TRBD1 (5 bases). CDR3 size: 15 residues. The germline CDR1 and CDR2 sequences are MDHEN and SYDVKM. In DNA form, the CDR3 reads TGTGCGGCACGGGACGGACCTTATAGCAATCAGCCCCAGCATTTT. It specifies CAARDGPYSNQPQHF.

At least ten counts were recorded for this clonotype. J is TRBJ2-2 and V is TRBV11-3, with D perhaps assigned TRBD1 or TRBD2 (6 bases each). This CDR3 has 18 residues. The germline V gene encodes CDR1 SGHNT and CDR2 YENEEA. Trimming shortened V by 1 base and J by 0 bases, and 15 bases separated the two germline ends. CDR3 sequence reads: CASSLGRGLLANTGELFF. For the CDR3, the DNA is TGTGCCAGCAGCTTAGGGAGGGGGTTGCTCGCGAACACCGGGGAGCTGTTTTTT.

This clonotype appeared many times. The rearrangement links TRBV9 to TRBJ1-2; D call uncertain. Trimming removed 4 bases from V and 3 bases from J, with 19 bases in between. Looked up from germline, CDR1 is SGDLS and CDR2 is YYNGEE. The CDR3 extends over 16 amino acids. CDR3 in DNA: TGTGCCAGCAGCCCCTTCCGGGCGGAACCATACTATGGCTACACCTTC. Translating gives CASSPFRAEPYYGYTF. Full variable domain (outside the CDR3, taken from reference TRBV9 and TRBJ1-2): DSGVTQTPKHLITATGQRVTLRCSPRSGDLSVYWYQQSLDQGLQFLIQYYNGEERAKGNILERFSAQQFPDLHSELNLSSLELGDSALYFCASSPFRAEPYYGYTFGSGTRLTVV.

This clonotype was seen ten or more times. The chain employs TRBV5-1 and TRBJ2-1; D is perhaps TRBD2 (6 bases). The ends were cut back, 8 bases at V and 5 bases at J, with 17 bases in the middle. Germline V CDR1 and CDR2: SGHRS, YFSETQ. This CDR3 has 14 amino acids. The CDR3 region is CASMPGASDNEQFF. The DNA of the CDR3 is TGCGCCAGTATGCCGGGAGCCTCGGACAATGAGCAGTTCTTC.

This clonotype has a handful of counts. V is TRBV6-5 and J is TRBJ2-2; TRBD2 aligns across 9 bases. V lost 1 base, J lost 4 bases, and 10 bases stayed unmatched. The CDR3 extends over 18 amino acids. CDR1 is MNHEY and CDR2 is SVGAGI in the germline V gene. CDR3 sequence: CASSYLIAGVPSTGELFF. CDR3 in DNA: TGTGCCAGCAGTTACTTGATAGCGGGAGTCCCAAGCACCGGGGAGCTGTTTTTT.

This clonotype was picked up many times. The V and J genes are TRBV10-3 and TRBJ1-2, with D perhaps TRBD1 (5 bases). The CDR3 has 14 amino acids. Trimming cost V 3 bases and J 6 bases, with 14 bases left between them. Germline CDR1 is ENHRY and CDR2 is SYGVKD. CDR3: CAISDLGGNDGYTF. CDR3 nucleotide sequence: TGTGCCATCAGTGACCTCGGGGGGAACGATGGCTACACCTTC.

This clonotype was observed many times. The chain joins TRBV28 to TRBJ1-1; D is ambiguous. Germline loops: CDR1 MDHEN, CDR2 SYDVKM. This CDR3 has 13 amino acids. Trimming took off 5 bases at V and 0 bases at J, with 7 bases between the two ends. CDR3 in DNA: TGTGCCAGCAGTCAGATAATGAACACTGAAGCTTTCTTT. Amino acid sequence: CASSQIMNTEAFF.

This clonotype was found many times. J is TRBJ2-7 and V is TRBV7-2; 9 bases fit TRBD2. The CDR3 totals 14 residues. Germline V CDR1 and CDR2: SGHTA, FQGNSA. V dropped 5 bases and J dropped 0; count of bases not matched to a gene: 2. DNA for the CDR3: TGTGCCAGCAGCCGGACTAGCGACTCCTACGAGCAGTACTTC. It encodes CASSRTSDSYEQYF.

This clonotype occurred many times. This chain joins TRBV28 and TRBJ2-7; 7 positions match TRBD1. In germline, CDR1 is MDHEN, CDR2 SYDVKM. There are 13 residues in the CDR3. Trimming at V came to 3 bases and at J to 6 bases, leaving 5 bases not matched to a gene. CDR3 nucleotide sequence: TGTGCCAGCAGTTTGACGGGGACAGTCGAGCAGTACTTC. It codes for CASSLTGTVEQYF. Filled out from reference TRBV28 and TRBJ2-7, the complete variable domain reads DVKVTQSSRYLVKRTGEKVFLECVQDMDHENMFWYRQDPGLGLRLIYFSYDVKMKEKGDIPEGYSVSREKKERFSLILESASTNQTSMYLCASSLTGTVEQYFGPGTRLTVT.

This clonotype has ten or more counts. The chain employs TRBV20-1 and TRBJ1-5; 8 bases map to TRBD1. Trimming removed 6 bases from V and 0 bases from J; junction bases left unmatched: 4. Looked up from germline, CDR1 is DFQATT and CDR2 is SNEGSKA (reference sequence). The CDR3 is made up of 14 amino acids. The CDR3 is CSAGTGYSNQPQHF. The CDR3 DNA reads as TGCAGTGCCGGGACAGGCTATAGCAATCAGCCCCAGCATTTT.

Many counts were recorded for this clonotype. The CDR3 loop is CASSQLSGLSPREQFF. Written as DNA, the CDR3 is TGCGCCAGCAGCCAACTATCGGGACTCTCTCCGCGTGAGCAGTTCTTC. This rearrangement joins TRBV4-3 to TRBJ2-1; possible D gene TRBD2, 6 bases. The germline gives CDR1 LGHNA, CDR2 YSLEER. With 2 bases removed from V and 9 bases from J, the gap between germline ends came to 20 bases. The CDR3 contains 16 residues.

Many counts were recorded for this clonotype. The V and J genes are TRBV24-1 and TRBJ2-1; TRBD2 is a possible D gene (6 bases). V shed 3 bases and J shed 0 bases, with 17 bases lying between them. The CDR3 spans 18 residues. From germline, CDR1 is KGHDR and CDR2 SFDVKD. In DNA, the CDR3 is TGTGCCACCAGTGATATCGGCGGGACCGTTAGCTCCTACAATGAGCAGTTCTTC. Translated: CATSDIGGTVSSYNEQFF.

This clonotype was seen at least ten times. CDR3 coding DNA: TGTGCCAGCACCCCCGGCGTTTGGCGGACTGAAGCTTTCTTT. It encodes CASTPGVWRTEAFF. This chain uses TRBV12-3 or TRBV12-4 with TRBJ1-1; D remains ambiguous. Trimming shortened V by 7 bases and J by 5 bases, and 17 bases separated the two germline ends. The CDR3 extends over 14 amino acids.

This clonotype was counted at least ten times. The J gene is TRBJ2-1, the V gene TRBV5-1, with 7 bases fitting TRBD1. Germline CDR1 SGHRS, CDR2 YFSETQ. This CDR3 comprises 15 residues. Trimming cost V 3 bases and J 2 bases; bases outside gene matches: 5. The CDR3 protein is CASSWLDRAYNEQFF. The CDR3 DNA reads as TGCGCCAGCAGCTGGCTTGACAGGGCCTACAATGAGCAGTTCTTC.

This clonotype was recorded many times. The chain combines TRBV4-3 with TRBJ2-3; D possibly corresponds to TRBD2 (6 bases). CDR3 length equals 13 residues. In germline, CDR1 is LGHNA, CDR2 YSLEER. Trimming stripped 3 bases from V and 14 bases from J, with 18 bases between. The chain's CDR3 is CASSQEYGTGRYF. The CDR3 DNA is TGCGCCAGCAGCCAGGAATACGGGACCGGGAGGTATTTT.

In its sample, this clonotype was seen a few times. The chain links TRBV7-9 to TRBJ2-5; a weak D match, TRBD2 (6 bases). The CDR3 loop spans 15 amino acids. V shed 5 bases and J shed 5 bases, with 18 bases lying between them. Germline lookup yields CDR1 SEHNR and CDR2 FQNEAQ (reference sequence). The DNA of the CDR3 is TGTGCCAGCAGCCTACCGTTCGCGGGACGTGAGACCCAGTACTTC. Its protein product is CASSLPFAGRETQYF. Filled out from reference TRBV7-9 and TRBJ2-5, the complete variable domain reads DTGVSQNPRHKITKRGQNVTFRCDPISEHNRLYWYRQTLGQGPEFLTYFQNEAQLEKSRLLSDRFSAERPKGSFSTLEIQRTEQGDSAMYLCASSLPFAGRETQYFGPGTRLLVL.